A single sample is the source of the 2 T cell receptor beta chains below, sequenced in a study of T-cell reconstitution after alpha-beta-depleted transplantation in children. Researchers prepared the TCRbeta library using unique molecular identifiers, the study reports. MiXCR, run by TCRdb on the PCR reads, gives a single entry per CDR3 protein. The sample has 200,000 to 250,000 distinct CDR3 sequences, roughly 9% seen once; the top ten hold approximately 6.2%. The sequenced sample was PBMCs from the stem cell graft donor, obtained from the stem cell graft. Every receptor here comes from a human donor who donated a stem cell graft to a child with acute lymphoblastic leukemia.

This clonotype was counted at least ten times. This sequence joins TRBV7-2 and TRBJ1-2; D is undetermined. From germline, CDR1 is SGHTA and CDR2 FQGNSA. The CDR3 length is 16 residues. Trimming removed 2 bases from V and 1 base from J, with 14 bases in between. The CDR3 region has the DNA TGTGCCAGCAGCTTATCCCGGAATAACTTTAACTATGGCTACACCTTC. Protein sequence: CASSLSRNNFNYGYTF.

This clonotype was seen more than once but under ten times. The chain recombines TRBV6-5 with TRBJ1-2; possible D gene TRBD1, 5 bases. With 2 bases removed from V and 4 bases from J, the gap between germline ends came to 11 bases. The CDR3 contains 14 residues. Germline CDR1 and CDR2: MNHEY and SVGAGI. This CDR3 is CASSYGGVSYGYTF. CDR3 DNA: TGTGCCAGCAGTTACGGGGGGGTATCCTATGGCTACACCTTC.